These T cell receptor beta chains were read from a single sample in a study of regulatory T cells in long-lasting Graves disease. MiXCR was run by TCRdb on the multiplex PCR reads, yielding one entry per CDR3 protein. The sample records hundreds of thousands of distinct CDR3 sequences, roughly a sixth being singletons. These data were also filed under a second study, of T cells in Graves' hyperthyroidism and ophthalmopathy.

Sequencing was performed on peripheral blood mononuclear cells (PBMCs), taken at new diagnosis, from a patient treated with antithyroid drugs. All receptors derive from a woman aged 35 to 59 with Graves disease. Each CDR3 is given with its conserved first and last residue. The D gene is left open where the match is weak. Clone sizes are given selectively: once, few, many, or a class where the clone is expanded.

v_call,clone_size,d_call,j_call,cdr3_aa,cdr3_nt
TRBV7-9,NA,NA,TRBJ1-2,CASSYPDTYGYTF,TGTGCCAGCAGCTATCCGGACACCTATGGCTACACCTTC
TRBV28,few,NA,TRBJ2-2,CASSAKGVTGELFF,TGTGCCAGCAGTGCCAAGGGGGTCACCGGGGAGCTGTTTTTT
TRBV3-1,many,NA,TRBJ1-1,CASSQDQGSEAFF,TGTGCCAGCAGCCAAGATCAGGGGTCCGAAGCTTTCTTT
TRBV6-1,NA,NA,TRBJ2-1,CASRPSAGAPANEQFF,TGTGCCAGCAGGCCCTCGGCGGGGGCCCCGGCCAATGAGCAGTTCTTC
TRBV25-1,NA,TRBD1,TRBJ1-4,CASSEFVTGGYEKLFF,TGTGCCAGCAGTGAATTTGTCACAGGGGGATATGAAAAACTGTTTTTT
TRBV6-1,NA,NA,TRBJ2-2,CASRLKEGLNTGELFF,TGTGCCAGCAGATTAAAAGAGGGGCTTAACACCGGGGAGCTGTTTTTT
TRBV18,many,NA,TRBJ1-5,CASSLRASSSYQPQHF,TGTGCCAGCTCTCTCAGGGCATCCTCCTCTTATCAGCCCCAGCATTTT
TRBV11-2,many,TRBD1,TRBJ2-7,CASSPLRGHLYEQYF,TGTGCCAGCAGCCCCCTCAGGGGGCACCTGTACGAGCAGTACTTC
TRBV5-1,many,TRBD2,TRBJ2-7,CASSPPAGGYEQYF,TGCGCCAGCAGCCCTCCAGCGGGGGGCTACGAGCAGTACTTC
TRBV12-3/TRBV12-4,few,TRBD2,TRBJ2-1,CATSQGLAGGYNEQFF,TGTGCCACCAGCCAGGGACTAGCGGGGGGCTACAATGAGCAGTTCTTC